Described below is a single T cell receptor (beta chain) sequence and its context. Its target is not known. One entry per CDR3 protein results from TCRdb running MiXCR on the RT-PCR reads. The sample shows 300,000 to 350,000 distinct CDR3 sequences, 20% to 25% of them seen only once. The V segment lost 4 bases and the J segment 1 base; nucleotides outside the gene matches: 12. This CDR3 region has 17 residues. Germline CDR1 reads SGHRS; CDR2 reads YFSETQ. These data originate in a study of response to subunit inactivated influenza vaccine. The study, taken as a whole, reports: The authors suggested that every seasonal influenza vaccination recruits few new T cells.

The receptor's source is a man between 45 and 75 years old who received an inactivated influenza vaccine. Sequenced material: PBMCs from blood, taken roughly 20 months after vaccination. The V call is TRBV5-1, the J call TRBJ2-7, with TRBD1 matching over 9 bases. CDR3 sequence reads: CASSGGTGSTLSYEQYF. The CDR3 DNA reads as TGCGCCAGCAGCGGCGGGACAGGGTCGACCCTTTCCTACGAGCAGTACTTC.